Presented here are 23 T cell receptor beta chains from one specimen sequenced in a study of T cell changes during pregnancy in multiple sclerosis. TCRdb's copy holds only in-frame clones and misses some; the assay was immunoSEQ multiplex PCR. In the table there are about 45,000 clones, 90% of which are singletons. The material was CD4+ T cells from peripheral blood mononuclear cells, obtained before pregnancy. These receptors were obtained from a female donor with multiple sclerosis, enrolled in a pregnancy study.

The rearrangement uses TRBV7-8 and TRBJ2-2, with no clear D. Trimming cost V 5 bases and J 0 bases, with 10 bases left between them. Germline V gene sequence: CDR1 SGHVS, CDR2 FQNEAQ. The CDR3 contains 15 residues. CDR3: CASSPTDTNTGELFF. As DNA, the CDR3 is TGTGCCAGCAGCCCGACTGATACGAACACCGGGGAGCTGTTTTTT.

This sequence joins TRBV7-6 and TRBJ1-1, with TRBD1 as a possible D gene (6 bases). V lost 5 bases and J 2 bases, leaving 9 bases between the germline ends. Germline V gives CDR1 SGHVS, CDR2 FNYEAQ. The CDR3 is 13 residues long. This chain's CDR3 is CASSIQGNTEAFF. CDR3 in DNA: TGTGCCAGCAGCATACAGGGAAACACTGAAGCTTTCTTT.

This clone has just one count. The CDR3 bases are TGTGCCAGTAGTCCCGGGACAGGGGGATCGTCCTACGAGCAGTACTTC. Residues: CASSPGTGGSSYEQYF. The chain is built from TRBV19 and TRBJ2-7; 11 bases line up with TRBD1. This CDR3 contains 16 residues. Trimming removed 5 bases from V and 1 base from J; junction bases left unmatched: 7. Germline loops: CDR1 LNHDA, CDR2 SQIVND (reference sequence).

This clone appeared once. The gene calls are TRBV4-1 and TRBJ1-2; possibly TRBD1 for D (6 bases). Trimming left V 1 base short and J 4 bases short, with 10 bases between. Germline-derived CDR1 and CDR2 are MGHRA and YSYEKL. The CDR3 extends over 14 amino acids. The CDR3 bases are TGCGCCAGCAGCCAAGTCGGACAGCCCTATGGCTACACCTTC. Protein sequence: CASSQVGQPYGYTF.

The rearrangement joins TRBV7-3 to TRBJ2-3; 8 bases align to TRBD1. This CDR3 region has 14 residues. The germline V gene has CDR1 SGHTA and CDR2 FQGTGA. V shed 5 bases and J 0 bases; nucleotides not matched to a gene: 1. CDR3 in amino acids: CASSRDRSTDTQYF. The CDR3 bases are TGTGCCAGCAGCCGGGACAGGAGCACAGATACGCAGTATTTT.

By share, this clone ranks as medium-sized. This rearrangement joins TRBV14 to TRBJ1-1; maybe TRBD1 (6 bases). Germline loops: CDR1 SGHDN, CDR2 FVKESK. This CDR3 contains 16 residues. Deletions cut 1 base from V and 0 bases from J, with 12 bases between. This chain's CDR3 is CASSQVPGTMNTEAFF. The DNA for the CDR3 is TGTGCCAGCAGCCAAGTTCCCGGGACAATGAACACTGAAGCTTTCTTT.

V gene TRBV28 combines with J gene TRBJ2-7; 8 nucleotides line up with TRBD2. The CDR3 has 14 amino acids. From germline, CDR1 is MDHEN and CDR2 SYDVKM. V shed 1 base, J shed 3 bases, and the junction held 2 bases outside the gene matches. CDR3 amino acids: CASSLSAGGYEQYF. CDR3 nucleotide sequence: TGTGCCAGCAGTTTATCGGCGGGAGGCTACGAGCAGTACTTC.

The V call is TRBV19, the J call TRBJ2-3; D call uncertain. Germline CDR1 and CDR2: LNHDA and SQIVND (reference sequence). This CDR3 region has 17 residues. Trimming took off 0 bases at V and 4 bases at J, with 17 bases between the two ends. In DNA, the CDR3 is TGTGCCAGTAGTATAGATTTAAGCTCTTCACGGGCAGATACGCAGTATTTT. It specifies CASSIDLSSSRADTQYF.

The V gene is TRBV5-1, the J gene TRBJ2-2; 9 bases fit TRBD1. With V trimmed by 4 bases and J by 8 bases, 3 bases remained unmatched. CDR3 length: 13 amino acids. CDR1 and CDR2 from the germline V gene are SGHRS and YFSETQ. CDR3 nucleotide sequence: TGCGCCAGCAGCACGGGACAGGGTGGGGAGCTGTTTTTT. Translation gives CASSTGQGGELFF.

This CDR3 is CASSHPGTDTYEQYF. For the CDR3, the DNA is TGCGCCAGCAGCCATCCCGGGACAGATACCTACGAGCAGTACTTC. V gene TRBV4-1 combines with J gene TRBJ2-7; TRBD1 agrees at 7 bases. The J segment lost 2 bases and the V segment lost 3 bases, leaving 7 bases of the junction unmatched. The CDR3 runs 15 residues. CDR1 is MGHRA and CDR2 is YSYEKL in the germline V gene.

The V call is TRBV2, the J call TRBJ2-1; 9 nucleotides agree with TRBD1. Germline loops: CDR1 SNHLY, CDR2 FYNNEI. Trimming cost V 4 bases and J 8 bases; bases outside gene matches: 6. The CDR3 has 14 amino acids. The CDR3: CASSAGTGNHEQFF. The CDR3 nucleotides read TGTGCCAGCAGTGCCGGGACAGGGAACCATGAGCAGTTCTTC.

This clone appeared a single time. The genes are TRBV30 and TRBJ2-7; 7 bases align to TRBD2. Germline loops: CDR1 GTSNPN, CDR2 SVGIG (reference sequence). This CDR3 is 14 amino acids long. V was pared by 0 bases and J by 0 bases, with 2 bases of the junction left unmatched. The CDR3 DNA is TGTGCCTGGAGTGTAGGCGGGAGCTCCTACGAGCAGTACTTC. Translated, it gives CAWSVGGSSYEQYF.

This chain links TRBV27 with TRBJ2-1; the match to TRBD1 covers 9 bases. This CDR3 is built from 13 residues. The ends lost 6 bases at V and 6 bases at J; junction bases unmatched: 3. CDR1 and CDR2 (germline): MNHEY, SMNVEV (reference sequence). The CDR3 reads CASRGTGSNEQFF. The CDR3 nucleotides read TGTGCCAGCAGGGGGACAGGGAGCAATGAGCAGTTCTTC.

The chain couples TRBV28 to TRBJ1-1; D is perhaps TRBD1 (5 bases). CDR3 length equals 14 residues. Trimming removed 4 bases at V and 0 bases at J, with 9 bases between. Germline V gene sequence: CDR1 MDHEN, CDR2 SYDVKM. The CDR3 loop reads CASSSEGVNTEAFF. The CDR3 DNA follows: TGTGCCAGCAGTTCGGAAGGGGTGAACACTGAAGCTTTCTTT.

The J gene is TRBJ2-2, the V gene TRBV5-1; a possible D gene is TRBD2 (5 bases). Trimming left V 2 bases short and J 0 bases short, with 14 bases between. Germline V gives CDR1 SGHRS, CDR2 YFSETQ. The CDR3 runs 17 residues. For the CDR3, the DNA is TGCGCCAGCAGCTTAATGCCCGGGGAGCCGAACACCGGGGAGCTGTTTTTT. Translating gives CASSLMPGEPNTGELFF.

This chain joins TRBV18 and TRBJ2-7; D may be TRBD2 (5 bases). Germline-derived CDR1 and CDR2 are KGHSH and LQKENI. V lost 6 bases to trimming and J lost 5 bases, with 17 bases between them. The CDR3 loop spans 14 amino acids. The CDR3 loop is CASSPALEGNEQYF. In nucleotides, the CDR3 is TGTGCCAGCTCGCCCGCTTTAGAGGGCAACGAGCAGTACTTC.

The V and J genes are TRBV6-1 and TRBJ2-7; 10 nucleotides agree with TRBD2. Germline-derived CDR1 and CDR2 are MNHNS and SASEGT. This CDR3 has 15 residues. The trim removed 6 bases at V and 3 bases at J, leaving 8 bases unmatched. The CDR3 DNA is TGTGCCAGCAGCATGGAGCGGGGGGGCCTCTACGAGCAGTACTTC. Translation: CASSMERGGLYEQYF.

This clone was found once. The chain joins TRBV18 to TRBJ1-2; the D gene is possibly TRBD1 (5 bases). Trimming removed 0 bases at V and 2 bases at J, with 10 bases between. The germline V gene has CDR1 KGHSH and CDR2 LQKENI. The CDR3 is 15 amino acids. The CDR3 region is CASSPPSGTNYGYTF. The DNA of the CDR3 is TGTGCCAGCTCACCACCAAGCGGGACCAACTATGGCTACACCTTC.

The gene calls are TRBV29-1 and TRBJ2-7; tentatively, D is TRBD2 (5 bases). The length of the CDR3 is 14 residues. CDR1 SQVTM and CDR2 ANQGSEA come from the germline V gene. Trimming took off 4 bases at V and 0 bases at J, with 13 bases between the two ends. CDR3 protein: CSVAGLKVSYEQYF. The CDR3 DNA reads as TGCAGCGTTGCGGGGTTGAAGGTCTCCTACGAGCAGTACTTC.

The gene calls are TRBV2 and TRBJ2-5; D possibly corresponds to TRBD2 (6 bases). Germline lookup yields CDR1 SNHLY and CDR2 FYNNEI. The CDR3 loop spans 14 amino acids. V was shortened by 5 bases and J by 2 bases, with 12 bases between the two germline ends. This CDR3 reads CASSLRTTQETQYF. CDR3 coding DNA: TGTGCCAGCAGTCTTAGGACTACGCAAGAGACCCAGTACTTC. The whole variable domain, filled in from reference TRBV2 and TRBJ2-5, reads EPEVTQTPSHQVTQMGQEVILRCVPISNHLYFYWYRQILGQKVEFLVSFYNNEISEKSEIFDDQFSVERPDGSNFTLKIRSTKLEDSAMYFCASSLRTTQETQYFGPGTRLLVL.

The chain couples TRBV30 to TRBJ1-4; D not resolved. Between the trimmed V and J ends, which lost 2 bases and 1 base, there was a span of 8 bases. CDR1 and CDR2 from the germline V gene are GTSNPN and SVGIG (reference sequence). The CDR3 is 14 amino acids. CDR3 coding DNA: TGTGCCTGGAGTCCAGTTAAAACTAATGAAAAACTGTTTTTT. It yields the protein CAWSPVKTNEKLFF. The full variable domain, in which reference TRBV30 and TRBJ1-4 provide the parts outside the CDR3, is SQTIHQWPATLVQPVGSPLSLECTVEGTSNPNLYWYRQAAGRGLQLLFYSVGIGQISSEVPQNLSASRPQDRQFILSSKKLLLSDSGFYLCAWSPVKTNEKLFFGSGTQLSVL.

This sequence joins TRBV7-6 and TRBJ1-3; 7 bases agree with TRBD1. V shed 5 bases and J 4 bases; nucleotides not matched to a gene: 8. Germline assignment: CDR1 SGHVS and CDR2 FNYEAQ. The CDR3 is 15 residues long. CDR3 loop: CASSALTGAGNTIYF. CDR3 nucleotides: TGTGCCAGCAGCGCTCTAACAGGGGCCGGAAACACCATATATTTT.

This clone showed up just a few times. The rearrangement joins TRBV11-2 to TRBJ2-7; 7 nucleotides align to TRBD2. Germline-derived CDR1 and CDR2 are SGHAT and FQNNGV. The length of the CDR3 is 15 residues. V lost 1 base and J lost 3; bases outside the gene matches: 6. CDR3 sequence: CASSLAASGSYEQYF. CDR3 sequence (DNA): TGTGCCAGCAGCTTAGCAGCTAGCGGCAGCTACGAGCAGTACTTC.